This T cell receptor beta chain was sequenced for a study of OX40 agonist ivuxolimab in advanced cancers. Study context: Eligibility admitted prior anti-PD-1, anti-PD-L1 or anti-CTLA-4 therapy; around 41% had some. Study outcomes and limitations: Expanded clones were, on average, more numerous in CD8+ T cells than in CD4+.

Libraries were prepared by immunoSEQ multiplex PCR; TCRdb keeps only in-frame clonotypes and omits some of them. The sample shows tens of thousands of clones, 65% to 85% of them seen only once. Germline CDR1 SNHLY, CDR2 FYNNEI. The CDR3 consists of 13 residues. V lost 5 bases and J lost 6; bases outside the gene matches: 3. Notes on this clone: The antigen is not known.

The chain carries TRBV2 and TRBJ2-2, with 7 bases identical to TRBD2. The TCR originated in an adult with an advanced solid tumor such as melanoma, head and neck, liver or kidney cancer. This sample comprised CD4+ or CD8+ T cells sorted from blood, obtained in a trial of the OX40 agonist ivuxolimab. The CDR3 here is CASSWGGSGELFF. Written as DNA, the CDR3 is TGTGCCAGCAGTTGGGGGGGTTCCGGGGAGCTGTTTTTT.